This T cell receptor (beta chain) stems from a study of control samples from healthy donors and cancer patients. Some clones are missing from TCRdb's copy, which holds only in-frame ones; the method was immunoSEQ multiplex PCR. The sample holds some 220,000 clones, roughly 94% seen once. V dropped 4 bases and J dropped 6 bases, with 15 bases sitting between them. The V gene's germline CDR1 is GTSNPN and CDR2 SVGIG (reference sequence). The CDR3 sequence is 13 residues long. The source of this sequence is a man aged 50 to 59 in good health. The specimen sequenced was blood. This chain links TRBV30 with TRBJ1-1; no reliable D call. As DNA, the CDR3 is TGTGCCTGGAAATCCCAACCGGGCTCTGAAGCTTTCTTT. This encodes CAWKSQPGSEAFF. The entire variable domain, with the rest obtained from reference TRBV30 and TRBJ1-1, is as follows: SQTIHQWPATLVQPVGSPLSLECTVEGTSNPNLYWYRQAAGRGLQLLFYSVGIGQISSEVPQNLSASRPQDRQFILSSKKLLLSDSGFYLCAWKSQPGSEAFFGQGTRLTVV.